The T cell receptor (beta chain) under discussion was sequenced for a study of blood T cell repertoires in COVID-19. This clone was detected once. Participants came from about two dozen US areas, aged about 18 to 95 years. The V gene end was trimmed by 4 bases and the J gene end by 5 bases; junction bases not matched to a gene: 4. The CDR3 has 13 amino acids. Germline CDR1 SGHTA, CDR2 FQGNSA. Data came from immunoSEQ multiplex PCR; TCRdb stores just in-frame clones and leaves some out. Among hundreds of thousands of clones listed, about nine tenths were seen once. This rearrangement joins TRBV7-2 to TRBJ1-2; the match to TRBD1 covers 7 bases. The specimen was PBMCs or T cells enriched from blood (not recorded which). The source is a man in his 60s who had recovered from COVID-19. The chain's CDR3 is CASSSQGRYGYTF. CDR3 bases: TGTGCCAGCAGCTCACAGGGGAGGTATGGCTACACCTTC.